This T cell receptor beta chain was captured in a study of shared clonotypes between healthy human individuals. Study conclusions and caveats: Researchers sampled blood only, noting tissue repertoires likely differ. Larger estimated richness was generally recorded for naive subsets relative to memory subsets.

CD45RO-negative CD8 cells positively selected for CCR7 made up the naive population, which excluded terminally differentiated effector memory CD45RA+ cells. This clone was counted only a few times. The antigen remains unidentified. Measured with immunoSEQ multiplex PCR; TCRdb has only the in-frame clones, and not every one. The sample lists around 700,000 clones, approximately 90% seen once, with roughly 22% in the top ten. Germline CDR1 MDHEN, CDR2 SYDVKM. This CDR3 is 18 amino acids long. Trimming pared 7 bases from V and 1 base from J, leaving 23 bases between. Material for sequencing was naive CD8+ T cells sorted from blood. This receptor was taken from a man aged 25-40 years in good health. The chain couples TRBV28 to TRBJ2-1; perhaps TRBD2 as D (6 bases). CDR3 protein: CASIHSSGGTPSYNEQFF. In DNA, the CDR3 is TGTGCCAGCATTCATAGTAGCGGAGGGACCCCATCCTACAATGAGCAGTTCTTC.